Shown below are 22 T cell receptor beta chains from a single sample sequenced in a study of blood T cell repertoires in COVID-19. Using immunoSEQ multiplex PCR, the repertoire was profiled, and TCRdb retains in-frame clones only, with some absent. The data hold 130,000 to 150,000 clones, with 65% to 85% observed a single time. Sequencing was carried out using peripheral blood. These receptors were obtained from a man aged 55 to 70 with active or convalescent COVID-19.

The V gene is TRBV2, the J gene TRBJ2-5; 8 bases are shared with TRBD2. V was pared by 6 bases and J by 0 bases, with 3 bases of the junction left unmatched. The CDR3 totals 14 residues. Per the germline V gene, CDR1 is SNHLY and CDR2 is FYNNEI. CDR3 bases: TGTGCCAGCAGCCTGACTAGCGACCAAGAGACCCAGTACTTC. Translation gives CASSLTSDQETQYF.

The chain employs TRBV28 and TRBJ1-4, with TRBD1 matching 9 bases. The CDR3 totals 17 residues. The V and J ends lost 4 bases and 8 bases, in that order; junction bases with no gene match: 14. CDR1 MDHEN and CDR2 SYDVKM come from the germline V gene. The chain's CDR3 is CASSSIRTGTGREKLFF. The DNA of the CDR3 is TGTGCCAGCAGTTCTATTCGCACCGGGACAGGGCGAGAAAAACTGTTTTTT.

The CDR3 region is CASSAQPTGFYEQYF. The CDR3 DNA reads as TGTGCCAGCAGCGCGCAACCTACAGGTTTCTACGAGCAGTACTTC. The chain uses TRBV9 and TRBJ2-7; D perhaps matches TRBD1 (5 bases). The CDR3 loop spans 15 amino acids. Germline V gene sequence: CDR1 SGDLS, CDR2 YYNGEE. The V and J ends lost 3 bases and 3 bases respectively, with 16 bases between them.

This clone was found once. The CDR3 protein is CATSRDWPTGYRAGNTIYF. The DNA of the CDR3 is TGTGCCACCAGCAGAGATTGGCCCACAGGGTATCGGGCTGGAAACACCATATATTTT. The chain combines TRBV15 with TRBJ1-3, with a weak D call TRBD1 (6 bases). Germline CDR1 and CDR2: LNHNV and YYDKDF (reference sequence). The CDR3 runs to 19 residues. V was cut by 0 bases and J by 2 bases, with 20 bases left in between.

This clone was detected only a few times. The chain is built from TRBV6-4 and TRBJ2-7; D is perhaps TRBD1 (6 bases). The CDR3 runs to 15 residues. Per germline, CDR1 MRHNA and CDR2 SNTAGT. The ends were cut back, 2 bases at V and 4 bases at J, with 15 bases in the middle. The CDR3 sequence: CASSDLRDMPYEQYF. In DNA, the CDR3 is TGTGCCAGCAGTGACCTCCGGGACATGCCGTACGAGCAGTACTTC.

The chain carries TRBV11-2 and TRBJ2-7; 10 bases map to TRBD2. V trimming: 1 base; J trimming: 6 bases; junction bases outside the gene matches: 9. Germline V gene data show CDR1 as SGHAT and CDR2 as FQNNGV. The CDR3 runs 16 residues. For the CDR3, the DNA is TGTGCCAGCAGCTTAGTTTCTAGCGGGAGATCTGGCGAGCAGTACTTC. Translated, it gives CASSLVSSGRSGEQYF.

This chain uses TRBV30 with TRBJ2-5; 10 positions match TRBD1. CDR1 is GTSNPN and CDR2 is SVGIG in the germline V gene (reference sequence). The V and J ends lost 3 bases and 5 bases, in that order; junction bases with no gene match: 6. This CDR3 is built from 14 residues. CDR3 nucleotide sequence: TGTGCCTGGAGCACCGGGACAGGGGATGAGACCCAGTACTTC. Protein product: CAWSTGTGDETQYF.

CDR3 sequence reads: CASSPSQGFSNYGYTF. The CDR3 region has the DNA TGCGCCAGCAGCCCATCACAGGGCTTCAGTAACTATGGCTACACCTTC. The rearrangement joins TRBV5-1 to TRBJ1-2; weak D call: TRBD1 (6 bases). The CDR3 totals 16 residues. CDR1 and CDR2 from the germline V gene are SGHRS and YFSETQ. V lost 4 bases, J lost 1 base, and 17 bases lay in between.

The chain has TRBV3-1 (or the pseudogene TRBV3-2) and TRBJ1-1, with D unresolved. The germline V and J ends were trimmed by 6 bases and 5 bases, with 13 bases remaining between them. Germline V CDR1 and CDR2: LGHDT, YNNKEL (reference sequence). This CDR3 comprises 13 residues. Here the CDR3 DNA reads TGTGCCAGCAGGCCGGGATTGGGGACTGAAGCTTTCTTT. Its translation: CASRPGLGTEAFF.

The rearrangement uses TRBV19 and TRBJ2-7; 9 bases map to TRBD2. CDR1 LNHDA and CDR2 SQIVND come from the germline V gene (reference sequence). CDR3 length: 14 amino acids. J gave up 6 bases and V 7 bases, and 10 bases lay outside the gene matches. The CDR3 DNA reads as TGTGCCAGTAATGGCGGGAGGGCCGATTCCGAGCAGTACTTC. It specifies CASNGGRADSEQYF.

The rearrangement uses TRBV6-5 and TRBJ1-6; TRBD1 matches at 8 bases. The germline CDR1 and CDR2 sequences are MNHEY and SVGAGI. The CDR3 contains 15 residues. V gave up 1 base and J gave up 7 bases; unmatched junction bases: 3. The CDR3 loop reads CASSYFGQGNSPLHF. CDR3 coding DNA: TGTGCCAGCAGTTACTTCGGACAGGGAAATTCACCCCTCCACTTT.

The chain links TRBV7-6 to TRBJ2-5; D not resolved. Germline values: CDR1 SGHVS, CDR2 FNYEAQ. This CDR3 contains 14 residues. Trimming cost V 1 base and J 4 bases, with 10 bases left between them. CDR3 nucleotide sequence: TGTGCCAGCAGCTTAGGGGCCCCAGGAGAGACCCAGTACTTC. Protein product: CASSLGAPGETQYF.

The chain links TRBV6-2 or TRBV6-3 to TRBJ2-1, with TRBD2 matching over 9 bases. The CDR3 has 16 amino acids. Germline V gene lookup returns CDR1 MNHEY and CDR2 SVGEGT. V lost 5 bases to trimming and J lost 5 bases; unmatched junction nucleotides: 10. CDR3 sequence (DNA): TGTGCCAGCAGTCTTTCCTTTAGCGGGAGAGACAATGAGCAGTTCTTC. It codes for CASSLSFSGRDNEQFF.

The chain carries TRBV19 and TRBJ2-5, with D perhaps TRBD1 (6 bases). CDR3 length equals 16 residues. V was clipped by 2 bases and J by 5 bases, with 18 bases between them. Germline assignment: CDR1 LNHDA and CDR2 SQIVND (reference sequence). The CDR3 DNA sequence: TGTGCCAGTAGTATATCCCCAGGGGTAGCTGGGGAGACCCAGTACTTC. This codes for CASSISPGVAGETQYF.

Note on this clone: The junction and the germline gene differ at one end; a read error may be behind it. The chain is built from TRBV24-1 and TRBJ2-1; D remains ambiguous. This CDR3 spans 12 amino acids. Germline CDR1 is KGHDR and CDR2 is SFDVKD. Written as DNA, the CDR3 is TGTGCCACCAGTGAGTCCTTCAATGAGCAGTTCTTC. Its translation: CATSESFNEQFF.

The chain uses TRBV4-3 and TRBJ1-1; 7 bases align to TRBD1. CDR1 and CDR2 from the germline V gene are LGHNA and YSLEER. The V and J ends lost 1 base and 11 bases, in that order; junction bases with no gene match: 7. The CDR3 consists of 13 residues. The CDR3 DNA reads TGCGCCAGCAGCCAAGGGACAGGTTCAGGGGCTTTCTTT. Translation gives CASSQGTGSGAFF.

The rearrangement uses TRBV19 and TRBJ2-1; D is possibly TRBD2 (5 bases). CDR3 length: 16 amino acids. Germline values: CDR1 LNHDA, CDR2 SQIVND (reference sequence). Trimming pared 7 bases from V and 3 bases from J, leaving 19 bases between. The CDR3 loop reads CASIVGPGRDYNEQFF. For the CDR3, the DNA is TGTGCCAGTATCGTTGGTCCGGGAAGGGACTACAATGAGCAGTTCTTC.

V and J are TRBV12-3 or TRBV12-4 and TRBJ2-2, with D perhaps matching TRBD2 (6 bases). The CDR3 runs to 12 residues. Trimming pared 11 bases from V and 2 bases from J, leaving 9 bases between. The CDR3 loop is CAGRDNTGELFF. CDR3 bases: TGTGCCGGGCGGGACAACACCGGGGAGCTGTTTTTT.

This sequence joins TRBV24-1 and TRBJ2-3, with a possible D match to TRBD1 (5 bases). Germline loops: CDR1 KGHDR, CDR2 SFDVKD. Trimming stripped 6 bases from V and 2 bases from J, with 17 bases between. The CDR3 extends over 16 amino acids. The CDR3, as DNA: TGTGCCACCAGTTCGGCTGGGGCACCCAACACAGATACGCAGTATTTT. The encoded protein is CATSSAGAPNTDTQYF.

CDR3 coding DNA: TGTGCCAGCCTTTTAGCGGGCCCCCTAGAGACCCAGTACTTC. Protein product: CASLLAGPLETQYF. This chain links TRBV28 with TRBJ2-5; the match to TRBD2 covers 7 bases. The CDR3 is 14 residues long. Germline V gene data show CDR1 as MDHEN and CDR2 as SYDVKM. V dropped 8 bases and J dropped 4; count of bases not matched to a gene: 10. Full variable domain (missing parts from reference TRBV28 and TRBJ2-5): DVKVTQSSRYLVKRTGEKVFLECVQDMDHENMFWYRQDPGLGLRLIYFSYDVKMKEKGDIPEGYSVSREKKERFSLILESASTNQTSMYLCASLLAGPLETQYFGPGTRLLVL.

The chain joins TRBV2 to TRBJ1-6, with 10 bases identical to TRBD1. This CDR3 is 15 amino acids long. Per the germline V gene, CDR1 is SNHLY and CDR2 is FYNNEI. Trimming took 5 bases from V and 4 from J; bases not matched to a gene: 2. The CDR3 nucleotides are TGTGCCAGCAGTTCGGACAGGGGGTATAATTCACCCCTCCACTTT. Translating gives CASSSDRGYNSPLHF.

The chain is built from TRBV6-1 and TRBJ1-1; maybe TRBD1 (5 bases). CDR1 is MNHNS, CDR2 SASEGT, per germline. CDR3 size: 11 residues. The V gene lost 7 bases and the J gene lost 11 bases, with 14 bases spanning the gap. CDR3 sequence: CASTRGGEAFF. As DNA, the CDR3 is TGTGCCAGCACCCGAGGAGGGGAGGCTTTCTTT.